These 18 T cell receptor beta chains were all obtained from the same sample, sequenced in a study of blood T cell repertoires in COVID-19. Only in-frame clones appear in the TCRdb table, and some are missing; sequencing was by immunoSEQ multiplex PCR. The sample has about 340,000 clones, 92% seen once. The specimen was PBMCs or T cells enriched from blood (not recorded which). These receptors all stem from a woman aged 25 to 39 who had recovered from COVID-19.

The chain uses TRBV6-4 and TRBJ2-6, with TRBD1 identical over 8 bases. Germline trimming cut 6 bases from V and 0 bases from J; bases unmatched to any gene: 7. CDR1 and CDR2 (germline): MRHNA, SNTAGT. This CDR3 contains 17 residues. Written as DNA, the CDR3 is TGTGCCAGCAGGCAGACAGGGGATCCCTCTGGGGCCAACGTCCTGACTTTC. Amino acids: CASRQTGDPSGANVLTF.

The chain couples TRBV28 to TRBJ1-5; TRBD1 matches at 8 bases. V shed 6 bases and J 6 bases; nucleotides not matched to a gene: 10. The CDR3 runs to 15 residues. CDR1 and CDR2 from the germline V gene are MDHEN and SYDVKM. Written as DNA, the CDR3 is TGTGCCAGCAGCACACCGACAGGGGCTAGTCAGCCCCAGCATTTT. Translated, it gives CASSTPTGASQPQHF.

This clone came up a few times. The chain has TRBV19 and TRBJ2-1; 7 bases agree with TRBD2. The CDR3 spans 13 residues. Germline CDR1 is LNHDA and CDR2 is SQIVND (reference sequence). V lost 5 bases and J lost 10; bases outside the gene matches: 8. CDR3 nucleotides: TGTGCCAGTAGTTCCCTGGCAGCGGGGGAGCAGTTCTTC. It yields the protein CASSSLAAGEQFF.

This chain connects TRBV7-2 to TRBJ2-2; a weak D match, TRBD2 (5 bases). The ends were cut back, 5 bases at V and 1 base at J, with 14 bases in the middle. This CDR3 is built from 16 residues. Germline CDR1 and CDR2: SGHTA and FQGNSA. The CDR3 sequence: CASSARAAMNTGELFF. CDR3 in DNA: TGTGCCAGCAGCGCCCGAGCGGCCATGAACACCGGGGAGCTGTTTTTT.

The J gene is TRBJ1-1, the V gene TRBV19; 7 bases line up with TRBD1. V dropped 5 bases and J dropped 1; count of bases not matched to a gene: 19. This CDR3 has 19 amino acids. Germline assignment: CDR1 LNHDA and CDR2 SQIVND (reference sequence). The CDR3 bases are TGTGCCAGTAGTCTAATACAGGGGATCTATGGTCTGCAGAACACTGAAGCTTTCTTT. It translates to CASSLIQGIYGLQNTEAFF.

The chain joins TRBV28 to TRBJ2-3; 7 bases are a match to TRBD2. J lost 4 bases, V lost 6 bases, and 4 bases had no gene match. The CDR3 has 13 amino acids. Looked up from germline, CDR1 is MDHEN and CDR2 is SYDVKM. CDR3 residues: CASRTGGSDTQYF. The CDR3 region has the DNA TGTGCCAGCAGGACCGGGGGGTCAGATACGCAGTATTTT.

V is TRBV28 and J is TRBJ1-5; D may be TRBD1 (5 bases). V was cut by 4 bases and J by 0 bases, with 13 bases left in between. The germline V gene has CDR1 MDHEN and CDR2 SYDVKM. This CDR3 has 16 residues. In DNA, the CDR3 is TGTGCCAGCAGTTCCATGACAGATTATAGCAATCAGCCCCAGCATTTT. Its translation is CASSSMTDYSNQPQHF.

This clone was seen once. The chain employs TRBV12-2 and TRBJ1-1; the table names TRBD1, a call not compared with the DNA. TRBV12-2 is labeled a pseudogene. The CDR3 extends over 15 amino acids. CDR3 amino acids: CASRLVDRGRTEAFF. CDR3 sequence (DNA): TGTGCAAGTCGCTTAGTTGACAGGGGGCGCACTGAAGCTTTCTTT.

CDR3 DNA: TGTGCCAGCAGCCCCAGGGGGACGGTATACAATGAGCAGTTCTTC. Protein sequence: CASSPRGTVYNEQFF. The chain carries TRBV14 and TRBJ2-1; 7 nucleotides agree with TRBD1. CDR3 length equals 15 residues. CDR1 is SGHDN and CDR2 is FVKESK in the germline V gene. With 4 bases clipped from V and 4 bases from J, the junction kept 7 bases outside the gene matches.

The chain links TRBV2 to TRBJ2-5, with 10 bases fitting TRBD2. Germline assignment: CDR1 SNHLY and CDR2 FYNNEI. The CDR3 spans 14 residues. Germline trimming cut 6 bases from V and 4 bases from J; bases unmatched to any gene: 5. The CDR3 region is CASRALAGVETQYF. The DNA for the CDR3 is TGTGCCAGCAGAGCCCTAGCGGGGGTAGAGACCCAGTACTTC.

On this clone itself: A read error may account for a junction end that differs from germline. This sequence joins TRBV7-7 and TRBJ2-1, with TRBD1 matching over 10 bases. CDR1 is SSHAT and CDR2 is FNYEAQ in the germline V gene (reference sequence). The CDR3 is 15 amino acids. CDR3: CASSLAGTGVNEQFF. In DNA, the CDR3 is TGTGCTAGCAGCTTGGCCGGGACAGGGGTGAATGAGCAGTTCTTC.

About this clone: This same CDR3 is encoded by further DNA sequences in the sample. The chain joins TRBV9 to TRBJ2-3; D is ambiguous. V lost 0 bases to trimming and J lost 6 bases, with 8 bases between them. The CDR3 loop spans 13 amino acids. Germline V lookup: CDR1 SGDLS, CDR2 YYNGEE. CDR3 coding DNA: TGTGCCAGCAGCGTAGGGCTGAAGGATACGCAGTATTTT. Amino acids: CASSVGLKDTQYF.

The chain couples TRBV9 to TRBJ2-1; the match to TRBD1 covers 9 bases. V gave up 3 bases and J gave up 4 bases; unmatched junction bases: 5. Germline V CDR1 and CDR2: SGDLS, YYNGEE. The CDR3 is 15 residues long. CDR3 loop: CASSGGQGSYNEQFF. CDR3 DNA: TGTGCCAGCAGCGGCGGACAGGGGTCATACAATGAGCAGTTCTTC. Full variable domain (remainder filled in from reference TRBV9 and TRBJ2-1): DSGVTQTPKHLITATGQRVTLRCSPRSGDLSVYWYQQSLDQGLQFLIQYYNGEERAKGNILERFSAQQFPDLHSELNLSSLELGDSALYFCASSGGQGSYNEQFFGPGTRLTVL.

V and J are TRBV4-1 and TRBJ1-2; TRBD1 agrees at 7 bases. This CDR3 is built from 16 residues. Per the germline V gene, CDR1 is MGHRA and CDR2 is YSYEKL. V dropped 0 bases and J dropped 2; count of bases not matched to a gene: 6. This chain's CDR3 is CASSQDPGQTNYGYTF. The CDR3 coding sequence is TGCGCCAGCAGCCAAGATCCGGGACAGACCAACTATGGCTACACCTTC.

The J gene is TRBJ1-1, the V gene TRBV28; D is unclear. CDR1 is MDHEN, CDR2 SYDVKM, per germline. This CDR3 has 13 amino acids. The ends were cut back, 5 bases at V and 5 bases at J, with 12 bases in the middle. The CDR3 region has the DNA TGTGCCAGCAGTCAGACGGGGAGGACTGAAGCTTTCTTT. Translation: CASSQTGRTEAFF.

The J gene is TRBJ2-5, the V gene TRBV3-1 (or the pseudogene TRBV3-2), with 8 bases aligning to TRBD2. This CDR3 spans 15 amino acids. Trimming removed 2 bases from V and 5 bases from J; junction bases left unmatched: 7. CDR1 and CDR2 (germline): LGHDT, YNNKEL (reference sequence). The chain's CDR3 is CASSQSGGGRETQYF. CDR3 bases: TGTGCCAGCAGCCAATCGGGGGGGGGCAGGGAGACCCAGTACTTC.

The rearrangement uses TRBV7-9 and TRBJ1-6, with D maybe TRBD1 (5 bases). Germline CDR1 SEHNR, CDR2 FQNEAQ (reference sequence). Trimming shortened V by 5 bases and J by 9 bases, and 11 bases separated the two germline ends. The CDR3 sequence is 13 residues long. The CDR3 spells CASSDQGSSPLHF. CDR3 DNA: TGTGCCAGCAGCGACCAGGGTAGTTCACCCCTCCACTTT. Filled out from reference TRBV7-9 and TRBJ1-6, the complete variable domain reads DTGVSQNPRHKITKRGQNVTFRCDPISEHNRLYWYRQTLGQGPEFLTYFQNEAQLEKSRLLSDRFSAERPKGSFSTLEIQRTEQGDSAMYLCASSDQGSSPLHFGNGTRLTVT.

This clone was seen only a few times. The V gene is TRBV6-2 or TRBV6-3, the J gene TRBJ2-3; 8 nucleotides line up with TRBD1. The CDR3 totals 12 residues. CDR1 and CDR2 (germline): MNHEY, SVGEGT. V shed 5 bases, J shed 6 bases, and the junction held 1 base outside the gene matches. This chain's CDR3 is CASSRTGDTQYF. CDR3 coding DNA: TGTGCCAGCAGTCGGACAGGGGATACGCAGTATTTT.